The 22 T cell receptor beta chains listed next were all sequenced from one sample in a study of lung T cells in sarcoidosis with Löfgren's syndrome. A single record per CDR3 protein comes from TCRdb applying MiXCR to the reads. The sample lists 15,000 to 25,000 distinct CDR3 sequences; 21% were seen once. Material for sequencing was CD4+ T cells from bronchoalveolar lavage. The receptors originated from a human donor with sarcoidosis (Löfgren's syndrome or another form), or a control subject (not recorded which).

Remarks on this clonotype: Since no conserved phenylalanine or tryptophan closes the CDR3, a read error is the likely cause. This chain connects TRBV24-1 to TRBJ2-7; TRBD1 or TRBD2 may be the D gene (5 bases each). The germline V gene encodes CDR1 KGHDR and CDR2 SFDVKD. The CDR3 loop spans 15 amino acids. V gave up 5 bases and J gave up 8 bases, with 21 bases separating them. The CDR3 DNA follows: TGTGCCACCAGTGGACCGGGACGTGGAGGATACAAGCAGTACTCC. Protein product: CATSGPGRGGYKQYS.

Comment on this clonotype: This may be a read error, as it is one base from a much larger clone. The rearrangement links TRBV4-1 to TRBJ1-1; D ambiguous. This CDR3 region has 14 residues. CDR1 is MGHRA and CDR2 is YSYEKL in the germline V gene. This CDR3 is CASGQVFTSTEAFF. The CDR3 nucleotides are TGCGCCAGCGGCCAAGTCTTCACCTCAACTGAAGCTTTCTTT.

The V gene is TRBV18, the J gene TRBJ1-1; 8 positions match TRBD1. The CDR3 length is 15 residues. The V segment lost 5 bases and the J segment 0 bases; nucleotides outside the gene matches: 5. CDR1 is KGHSH, CDR2 LQKENI, per germline. The CDR3 loop reads CASSRQGTMNTEAFF. As DNA, the CDR3 is TGTGCCAGCTCAAGACAGGGGACTATGAACACTGAAGCTTTCTTT.

This clonotype was recorded many times. J is TRBJ2-1 and V is TRBV5-1; 10 nucleotides line up with TRBD1. J lost 9 bases, V lost 5 bases, and 14 bases had no gene match. The CDR3 contains 16 residues. The germline V gene encodes CDR1 SGHRS and CDR2 YFSETQ. The DNA for the CDR3 is TGCGCCAGCAGAAATCAGCTCGGGACAGGGGCCCTTGAGCAGTTCTTC. Amino acid sequence: CASRNQLGTGALEQFF.

A few counts support this clonotype. The genes are TRBV11-2 and TRBJ1-5, with 7 nucleotides matching TRBD1. From germline, CDR1 is SGHAT and CDR2 FQNNGV. V gave up 1 base and J gave up 4 bases; unmatched junction bases: 10. CDR3 size: 17 residues. For the CDR3, the DNA is TGTGCCAGCAGCTTAGGAGGGGGGGGACAGTTGAATCAGCCCCAGCATTTT. Its translation is CASSLGGGGQLNQPQHF.

This clonotype was seen more than once but under ten times. J is TRBJ2-1 and V is TRBV20-1, with 8 bases fitting TRBD2. The CDR3 has 14 residues. The V gene end was trimmed by 5 bases and the J gene end by 7 bases; junction bases not matched to a gene: 10. Germline CDR1 is DFQATT and CDR2 is SNEGSKA (reference sequence). CDR3 protein: CSAPPAGGGNEQFF. The CDR3 DNA sequence: TGCAGTGCTCCCCCCGCGGGAGGAGGTAATGAGCAGTTCTTC.

This clonotype showed up many times. The chain has TRBV4-2 and TRBJ2-1; D unresolved. This CDR3 is built from 19 residues. Germline CDR1 and CDR2: LGHNA and YNFKEQ. Trimming removed 0 bases from V and 0 bases from J, with 18 bases in between. CDR3 residues: CASSQDERFASSSYNEQFF. CDR3 nucleotides: TGTGCCAGCAGCCAAGATGAGAGATTCGCCTCTAGCTCCTACAATGAGCAGTTCTTC.

As to this clonotype: This could be a read error, since a much larger clone is one nucleotide away. V and J are TRBV20-1 and TRBJ1-5; a weak D match, TRBD1 (5 bases). Germline V CDR1 and CDR2: DFQATT, SNEGSKA (reference sequence). The CDR3 length is 14 residues. The germline V and J ends were trimmed by 5 bases and 3 bases, with 14 bases remaining between them. For the CDR3, the DNA is TGCAGTGCTCGAGGGGCATACCTCAATCAGCCCCAGCATTTT. Protein product: CSARGAYLNQPQHF.

On this clonotype itself: A much larger clone lies one base from this, so it may be a read error. V gene TRBV27 combines with J gene TRBJ1-1, with 9 bases lining up with TRBD1. From germline, CDR1 is MNHEY and CDR2 SMNVEV (reference sequence). The CDR3 loop spans 17 amino acids. With V trimmed by 0 bases and J by 4 bases, 9 bases remained unmatched. CDR3 nucleotides: TGTGCCAGCAGTTTATCGTTGTCTTTGACAGGGGGCACTGAAGCTTTCTTT. As protein: CASSLSLSLTGGTEAFF.

This clonotype was detected ten times or more. This CDR3 reads CASSPLLAGVNEQFF. The CDR3 nucleotides are TGTGCCAGCAGCCCCCTACTAGCGGGAGTAAATGAGCAGTTCTTC. V is TRBV14 and J is TRBJ2-1; 11 positions match TRBD2. The CDR3 extends over 15 amino acids. Unmatched junction bases numbered 6, after V lost 4 bases and J lost 7 bases. Germline-derived CDR1 and CDR2 are SGHDN and FVKESK.

This clonotype was detected many times. The rearrangement links TRBV28 to TRBJ1-1; D gene uncertain. The CDR3 spans 11 residues. The V end lost 8 bases, the J end lost 4 bases, and 8 bases lay between the germline ends. CDR1 MDHEN and CDR2 SYDVKM come from the germline V gene. The CDR3 DNA reads TGTGCCAGCTCAACTCGCACTGAAGCTTTCTTT. Amino acids: CASSTRTEAFF.

This rearrangement joins TRBV7-3 to TRBJ2-1, with D perhaps matching TRBD1 or TRBD2 (5 bases each). CDR1 and CDR2 from the germline V gene are SGHTA and FQGTGA. Trimming cost V 2 bases and J 0 bases, with 5 bases left between them. This CDR3 region has 14 residues. This CDR3 reads CASSLGGSYNEQFF. The CDR3 DNA reads TGTGCCAGCAGCTTAGGGGGCTCCTACAATGAGCAGTTCTTC.

This clonotype came up a few times. J is TRBJ2-3 and V is TRBV5-1; the D is unclear. There are 14 residues in the CDR3. The V gene lost 3 bases and the J gene lost 4 bases, with 12 bases spanning the gap. CDR1 and CDR2 from the germline V gene are SGHRS and YFSETQ. Here the CDR3 DNA reads TGCGCCAGCAGCTCGGTATCCGTAGCAGATACGCAGTATTTT. Translation gives CASSSVSVADTQYF. Complete variable domain (other parts from reference TRBV5-1 and TRBJ2-3): KAGVTQTPRYLIKTRGQQVTLSCSPISGHRSVSWYQQTPGQGLQFLFEYFSETQRNKGNFPGRFSGRQFSNSRSEMNVSTLELGDSALYLCASSSVSVADTQYFGPGTRLTVL.

Within the sample, this clonotype is medium-sized. V usage is TRBV20-1 and J usage is TRBJ2-3; D is uncertain. V dropped 7 bases and J dropped 3 bases, with 5 bases sitting between them. This CDR3 is 10 amino acids long. Germline V lookup: CDR1 DFQATT, CDR2 SNEGSKA (reference sequence). In DNA form, the CDR3 reads TGCAGTGTCCAAACAGATACGCAGTATTTT. This encodes CSVQTDTQYF.

This clonotype was picked up many times. J is TRBJ2-1 and V is TRBV7-2; D is unresolved. V was clipped by 3 bases and J by 9 bases, with 12 bases between them. This CDR3 is built from 13 residues. Germline V CDR1 and CDR2: SGHTA, FQGNSA. The CDR3 protein is CASSFSRPGEQFF. The CDR3 DNA follows: TGTGCCAGCAGCTTTTCTAGACCGGGTGAGCAGTTCTTC.

The chain is built from TRBV29-1 and TRBJ2-3; D perhaps matches TRBD2 (5 bases). The length of the CDR3 is 16 residues. Germline loops: CDR1 SQVTM, CDR2 ANQGSEA. Trimming removed 2 bases at V and 5 bases at J, with 20 bases between. Written as DNA, the CDR3 is TGCAGCGTTGAACCCACCCGCGGGCAAGGAGGAGATACGCAGTATTTT. Protein product: CSVEPTRGQGGDTQYF.

By share, this clonotype counts as medium-sized (0.01 to 0.1%). The chain couples TRBV27 to TRBJ2-1, with 9 bases identical to TRBD2. The CDR3 totals 16 residues. The germline gives CDR1 MNHEY, CDR2 SMNVEV (reference sequence). Trimming cost V 1 base and J 4 bases; bases outside gene matches: 5. CDR3 loop: CASSLYPTSGYNEQFF. CDR3 in DNA: TGTGCCAGCAGTTTATACCCGACTAGCGGATACAATGAGCAGTTCTTC.

Many counts were recorded for this clonotype. The rearrangement uses TRBV28 and TRBJ2-2; D is unclear. Looked up from germline, CDR1 is MDHEN and CDR2 is SYDVKM. Trimming took 6 bases from V and 1 from J, leaving 9 bases between them. The CDR3 extends over 14 amino acids. The CDR3 nucleotides read TGTGCCAGCAGCCCGCCAAAGAACACCGGGGAGCTGTTTTTT. Its translation: CASSPPKNTGELFF.

In its sample, this clonotype is medium-sized (0.01 to 0.1%). The chain links TRBV20-1 to TRBJ2-3, with D perhaps matching TRBD1 or TRBD2 (5 bases each). CDR1 is DFQATT, CDR2 SNEGSKA, per germline (reference sequence). The CDR3 totals 14 residues. Trimming removed 3 bases from V and 1 base from J, with 11 bases in between. The CDR3 loop reads CSASEGLGTDTQYF. CDR3 sequence (DNA): TGCAGTGCTAGCGAGGGGTTGGGCACAGATACGCAGTATTTT.

This clonotype was counted ten times or more. V gene TRBV4-2 combines with J gene TRBJ2-3; the D gene is possibly TRBD2 (5 bases). Germline V gene sequence: CDR1 LGHNA, CDR2 YNFKEQ. The CDR3 spans 13 residues. Trimming cost V 1 base and J 8 bases, with 10 bases left between them. Here the CDR3 reads CASSQALVFTQYF. In nucleotides, the CDR3 is TGTGCCAGCAGCCAAGCACTAGTTTTTACGCAGTATTTT.

In its sample, this clonotype was seen many times. V usage is TRBV7-2 and J usage is TRBJ2-6; 9 positions agree with TRBD1. The junction had 11 bases not matched to a gene; V was cut back by 5 bases and J by 0 bases. CDR1 and CDR2 from the germline V gene are SGHTA and FQGNSA. The CDR3 extends over 19 amino acids. The CDR3: CASSQRTGVTGSGANVLTF. The CDR3 DNA sequence: TGTGCCAGCAGCCAAAGGACAGGGGTCACGGGCTCTGGGGCCAACGTCCTGACTTTC. Full variable domain (outside the CDR3, taken from reference TRBV7-2 and TRBJ2-6): GAGVSQSPSNKVTEKGKDVELRCDPISGHTALYWYRQSLGQGLEFLIYFQGNSAPDKSGLPSDRFSAERTGGSVSTLTIQRTQQEDSAVYLCASSQRTGVTGSGANVLTFGAGSRLTVL.

This clonotype was seen just once. The final CDR3 position lacks the conserved phenylalanine or tryptophan, pointing to a likely read error. J is TRBJ1-1 and V is TRBV28; TRBD1 might be the D (6 bases). The V gene lost 5 bases and the J gene lost 0 bases, with 16 bases spanning the gap. Germline lookup yields CDR1 MDHEN and CDR2 SYDVKM. CDR3 length: 16 residues. This chain's CDR3 is CASSDLRGGLNTEAFL. Written as DNA, the CDR3 is TGTGCCAGCAGTGACCTCAGGGGAGGCTTGAACACTGAAGCTTTCCTT.